The present T cell receptor (beta chain) was sequenced within a study of neurological immune-mediated disorders. As for the cDNA, it was generated by 5'RACE with 10-nucleotide random UMIs. TCRdb processed the 5' RACE reads anew with MiXCR; each CDR3 protein has one entry. The sample contains fewer than 80,000 distinct CDR3 sequences, 4% to 6% of which appear only once. This CDR3 has 16 amino acids. Germline V gene data show CDR1 as SGHVS and CDR2 as FNYEAQ. Trimming removed 5 bases from V and 4 bases from J; junction bases left unmatched: 10. V usage is TRBV7-6 and J usage is TRBJ1-4; TRBD1 aligns across 7 bases. Sequencing used PBMCs. The receptor's source is a woman aged 25-40 years with multiple sclerosis. CDR3 coding DNA: TGTGCCAGCAGCCTCTCCGACAGGGCAATTAATGAAAAACTGTTTTTT. As protein: CASSLSDRAINEKLFF.